One sample yielded the 11 T cell receptor beta chains listed below, sequenced in a study of T cell repertoires in cytomegalovirus infection. TCRdb passed the reads through MiXCR, listing each CDR3 protein once. The sample contains over 250,000 distinct CDR3 sequences, about 20% of which appear only once. Antigens for these TCRs are unknown. The sequenced sample was cultured PBMCs, obtained from culture after CMV antigen stimulation. These receptors were taken from a human donor in good health (CMV status not recorded). Some clones in this sample may be carry-over from other donors' samples.

This clonotype has a handful of counts. The rearrangement uses TRBV6-1 and TRBJ2-5, with TRBD2 matching 8 bases. The ends lost 8 bases at V and 5 bases at J; junction bases unmatched: 16. The CDR3 totals 16 residues. Germline V gene sequence: CDR1 MNHNS, CDR2 SASEGT. This chain's CDR3 is CASYSGISAGSETQYF. The CDR3, as DNA: TGTGCCAGCTATAGCGGGATCTCGGCCGGATCGGAGACCCAGTACTTC.

This clonotype was observed a handful of times. V gene TRBV10-3 combines with J gene TRBJ2-1; D is unclear. The ends were cut back, 4 bases at V and 0 bases at J, with 10 bases in the middle. This CDR3 is 15 amino acids long. Germline CDR1 reads ENHRY; CDR2 reads SYGVKD. CDR3 sequence reads: CAISGQASSYNEQFF. As DNA, the CDR3 is TGTGCCATCAGTGGGCAGGCGAGCTCCTACAATGAGCAGTTCTTC.

This clonotype was counted a few times. This rearrangement joins TRBV20-1 to TRBJ2-7, with 9 bases lining up with TRBD2. CDR3 length: 14 residues. From germline, CDR1 is DFQATT and CDR2 SNEGSKA (reference sequence). The trim removed 6 bases at V and 3 bases at J, leaving 9 bases unmatched. The CDR3 nucleotides are TGCAGTGCCACTCAGCGGGAGGCCAACTACGAGCAGTACTTC. Translated, it gives CSATQREANYEQYF.

The rearrangement joins TRBV20-1 to TRBJ1-6; no clear D gene. The CDR3 has 14 residues. Germline CDR1 and CDR2: DFQATT and SNEGSKA (reference sequence). The V and J ends lost 6 bases and 3 bases respectively, with 12 bases between them. CDR3 sequence: CSASYGDYNSPLHF. The CDR3 nucleotides read TGCAGTGCCTCGTATGGGGACTATAATTCACCCCTCCACTTT.

CDR3: CSAREPGARGNQPQHF. The CDR3 nucleotides read TGCAGTGCTAGAGAACCGGGGGCACGCGGCAATCAGCCCCAGCATTTT. This rearrangement joins TRBV20-1 to TRBJ1-5, with D possibly matching TRBD1 (6 bases). Germline V lookup: CDR1 DFQATT, CDR2 SNEGSKA (reference sequence). V lost 0 bases, J lost 2 bases, and 14 bases lay in between. This CDR3 has 16 residues.

This chain links TRBV25-1 with TRBJ2-1; tentatively, D is TRBD1 (5 bases). Germline V lookup: CDR1 MGHDK, CDR2 SYGVNS. This CDR3 has 14 amino acids. The V end was cut by 3 bases, the J end by 6 bases, with 12 bases between. CDR3 in amino acids: CASSDSGGANEQFF. The DNA for the CDR3 is TGTGCCAGCAGTGATTCTGGTGGGGCCAATGAGCAGTTCTTC.

This clonotype was found many times. CDR3: CASSLGSSGRKGNEQFF. CDR3 nucleotides: TGTGCCAGCAGCTTAGGGTCTAGCGGGAGGAAAGGCAATGAGCAGTTCTTC. The chain combines TRBV7-2 with TRBJ2-1; TRBD2 aligns across 11 bases. This CDR3 region has 17 residues. V lost 1 base and J lost 6; bases outside the gene matches: 8. The germline gives CDR1 SGHTA, CDR2 FQGNSA.

This chain links TRBV7-9 with TRBJ2-7; maybe TRBD1 (5 bases). The CDR3 loop spans 15 amino acids. The V gene lost 5 bases and the J gene lost 0 bases, with 14 bases spanning the gap. CDR1 is SEHNR, CDR2 FQNEAQ, per germline (reference sequence). Here the CDR3 reads CASSPTGPLSYEQYF. CDR3 bases: TGTGCCAGCAGCCCTACAGGTCCCCTCTCCTACGAGCAGTACTTC.

This clonotype came up many times. The CDR3: CASSLKGLAAYEQYF. Written as DNA, the CDR3 is TGTGCCAGCAGCTTAAAGGGACTAGCGGCCTACGAGCAGTACTTC. J is TRBJ2-7 and V is TRBV7-2, with 11 bases identical to TRBD2. Germline CDR1 is SGHTA and CDR2 is FQGNSA. The CDR3 length is 15 residues. V trimming: 2 bases; J trimming: 2 bases; junction bases outside the gene matches: 2. The whole variable domain, filled in from reference TRBV7-2 and TRBJ2-7, reads GAGVSQSPSNKVTEKGKDVELRCDPISGHTALYWYRQSLGQGLEFLIYFQGNSAPDKSGLPSDRFSAERTGGSVSTLTIQRTQQEDSAVYLCASSLKGLAAYEQYFGPGTRLTVT.

Ten or more counts support this clonotype. The V gene is TRBV7-2, the J gene TRBJ2-7; 7 nucleotides line up with TRBD2. CDR1 is SGHTA, CDR2 FQGNSA, per germline. The CDR3 is made up of 15 amino acids. With 1 base clipped from V and 5 bases from J, the junction kept 8 bases outside the gene matches. CDR3 protein: CASSLVPGGGHEQYF. Written as DNA, the CDR3 is TGTGCCAGCAGCTTAGTACCGGGAGGAGGCCACGAGCAGTACTTC.

DNA for the CDR3: TGTGCCAGCAGTTTGACAGGGGGTATACAGGCTGAAGCTTTCTTT. Protein sequence: CASSLTGGIQAEAFF. The chain joins TRBV6-2 or TRBV6-3 to TRBJ1-1, with 9 bases lining up with TRBD1. The CDR3 loop spans 15 amino acids. Losses at the gene ends were 4 bases for V and 6 bases for J; bases not matched to a gene: 9. From germline, CDR1 is MNHEY and CDR2 SVGEGT.